Following are 26 T cell receptor beta chains from one sample sequenced in a study of T-cell reconstitution after alpha-beta-depleted transplantation in children. Researchers prepared the TCRbeta library using unique molecular identifiers, the study reports. In TCRdb, the PCR reads were re-called with MiXCR into one record per CDR3 protein. The data hold about 490,000 distinct CDR3 sequences, with more than 9% observed a single time. Source: PBMCs, taken before TCRalphabeta/CD19-depleted stem cell transplant. The receptors were gathered from a child between 2 and 9 years old with inherited bone marrow failure, due to receive a stem cell transplant.

This clonotype was seen ten or more times. This chain joins TRBV3-1 and TRBJ1-2, with 7 bases aligning to TRBD1. This CDR3 is 16 amino acids long. Germline-derived CDR1 and CDR2 are LGHDT and YNNKEL (reference sequence). The trim removed 1 base at V and 2 bases at J, leaving 7 bases unmatched. The CDR3 bases are TGTGCCAGCAGCCAAGTCGGTGGGACAGAGAACTATGGCTACACCTTC. This encodes CASSQVGGTENYGYTF.

At least ten counts were recorded for this clonotype. The rearrangement uses TRBV15 and TRBJ2-3, with TRBD2 identical over 7 bases. CDR3 size: 17 residues. The trim removed 4 bases at V and 4 bases at J, leaving 14 bases unmatched. The germline gives CDR1 LNHNV, CDR2 YYDKDF (reference sequence). This chain's CDR3 is CATSKRIEVGGADTQYF. In nucleotides, the CDR3 is TGTGCCACCAGCAAGCGGATAGAAGTGGGAGGGGCAGATACGCAGTATTTT. Looking up the rest from reference TRBV15 and TRBJ2-3 gives the full variable domain: DAMVIQNPRYQVTQFGKPVTLSCSQTLNHNVMYWYQQKSSQAPKLLFHYYDKDFNNEADTPDNFQSRRPNTSFCFLDIRSPGLGDTAMYLCATSKRIEVGGADTQYFGPGTRLTVL.

This clonotype has only one observation. CDR3 coding DNA: TGTGCCAGCAGCGCCGGTACTAGCGGGCAGTACGAGCAGTACTTC. Translation gives CASSAGTSGQYEQYF. The chain couples TRBV9 to TRBJ2-7, with 9 bases matching TRBD2. The germline CDR1 and CDR2 sequences are SGDLS and YYNGEE. The CDR3 sequence is 15 residues long. V was pared by 3 bases and J by 4 bases, with 8 bases of the junction left unmatched.

As for this clonotype: As the CDR3 is not closed by the conserved phenylalanine or tryptophan, this likely results from a read error. The chain couples TRBV5-1 to TRBJ2-3; 13 positions agree with TRBD2. Germline lookup yields CDR1 SGHRS and CDR2 YFSETQ. V lost 4 bases and J lost 5; bases outside the gene matches: 7. This CDR3 region has 16 residues. The CDR3 region is CASSKGLAGDLDTQYV. The CDR3 nucleotides are TGCGCCAGCAGCAAAGGACTAGCGGGAGATCTAGATACGCAGTATGTT.

This clonotype occurred many times. V gene TRBV19 combines with J gene TRBJ2-5; perhaps TRBD1 as D (6 bases). The CDR3 consists of 15 residues. CDR1 is LNHDA and CDR2 is SQIVND in the germline V gene (reference sequence). V dropped 1 base and J dropped 2 bases, with 11 bases sitting between them. Written as DNA, the CDR3 is TGTGCCAGTAGTATAGGGGGACAAGTTCAAGAGACCCAGTACTTC. This codes for CASSIGGQVQETQYF.

This clonotype appeared many times. V and J are TRBV20-1 and TRBJ2-7; TRBD2 might be the D (5 bases). This CDR3 has 13 residues. Germline assignment: CDR1 DFQATT and CDR2 SNEGSKA (reference sequence). The V and J ends lost 1 base and 3 bases respectively, with 10 bases between them. The CDR3 loop reads CSARVKRSYEQYF. CDR3 DNA sequence: TGCAGTGCTAGAGTTAAGCGGAGCTACGAGCAGTACTTC.

In this sample, this clonotype turned up a few times. The V and J genes are TRBV30 and TRBJ2-7, with D perhaps TRBD1 or TRBD2 (5 bases each). Trimming pared 0 bases from V and 4 bases from J, leaving 10 bases between. The CDR3 has 13 residues. Germline-derived CDR1 and CDR2 are GTSNPN and SVGIG (reference sequence). CDR3 in DNA: TGTGCCTGGAGTGTATGGGACGGTTACGAGCAGTACTTC. Its translation is CAWSVWDGYEQYF.

The sample holds a few counts of this clonotype. The V and J genes are TRBV30 and TRBJ2-2, with TRBD1 as a possible D gene (5 bases). CDR3 length: 13 residues. Germline CDR1 reads GTSNPN; CDR2 reads SVGIG (reference sequence). The germline V and J ends were trimmed by 2 bases and 6 bases, with 10 bases remaining between them. In DNA, the CDR3 is TGTGCCTGGAGTAACCAGGGCCCCGGGGAGCTGTTTTTT. Amino acid sequence: CAWSNQGPGELFF.

This clonotype occurred many times. The V and J genes are TRBV12-3 or TRBV12-4 and TRBJ2-5; a weak D match, TRBD2 (7 bases). The length of the CDR3 is 16 residues. Trimming left V 6 bases short and J 3 bases short, with 20 bases between. Here the CDR3 DNA reads TGTGCCAGCAGCAATTACAGGGACGGGGGGAAAGAGACCCAGTACTTC. Translating it yields CASSNYRDGGKETQYF.

For this clonotype: A much larger clonotype is one base distant, so this may be a read error. The chain joins TRBV2 to TRBJ2-1; 11 bases line up with TRBD2. V was pared by 6 bases and J by 6 bases, with 10 bases of the junction left unmatched. Germline values: CDR1 SNHLY, CDR2 FYNNEI. CDR3 length equals 16 residues. The CDR3 is CASRLRLAGLGNEQFF. Written as DNA, the CDR3 is TGTGCCAGCAGGCTTCGACTAGCGGGGTTAGGCAATGAGCAGTTCTTC.

This clonotype showed up just once. A much larger clone differs by one base, so this may be a read error. The rearrangement links TRBV21-1 to TRBJ1-5. TRBV21-1 is flagged as a pseudogene. The CDR3 spans 15 residues. The CDR3 sequence: CANSKEGRGNQPQHF. DNA of the CDR3: TGTGCCAACAGCAAAGAGGGCAGAGGCAATCAGCCCCAGCATTTT.

This clonotype was recorded many times. V and J are TRBV6-5 and TRBJ2-7; TRBD2 might be the D (6 bases). The CDR3 covers 15 residues. V gave up 0 bases and J gave up 4 bases, with 13 bases separating them. Germline CDR1 is MNHEY and CDR2 is SVGAGI. The CDR3 region has the DNA TGTGCCAGCAGTTACTCGGCGGGACTCAGTTACGAGCAGTACTTC. Amino acid sequence: CASSYSAGLSYEQYF.

This clonotype was counted many times. The chain carries TRBV5-1 and TRBJ2-3; 10 positions agree with TRBD2. The CDR3 is 16 residues long. Germline assignment: CDR1 SGHRS and CDR2 YFSETQ. Losses at the gene ends were 4 bases for V and 1 base for J; bases not matched to a gene: 6. The CDR3 DNA reads as TGCGCCAGCAGCAGGGGCGGGACTAGCGGCACAGATACGCAGTATTTT. This translates into CASSRGGTSGTDTQYF.

Ten or more counts support this clonotype. V gene TRBV30 combines with J gene TRBJ1-1; D is perhaps TRBD1 (5 bases). Germline V gene lookup returns CDR1 GTSNPN and CDR2 SVGIG (reference sequence). V lost 0 bases and J 2 bases, leaving 7 bases between the germline ends. CDR3 length: 13 residues. CDR3 sequence (DNA): TGTGCCTGGAGTGTGGGGGGTAACACTGAAGCTTTCTTT. Its protein product is CAWSVGGNTEAFF.

This clonotype was picked up many times. J is TRBJ1-1 and V is TRBV11-2; TRBD1 aligns across 7 bases. Trimming took 6 bases from V and 2 from J; bases not matched to a gene: 3. The germline V gene encodes CDR1 SGHAT and CDR2 FQNNGV. This CDR3 is built from 13 residues. CDR3 loop: CASRGQANTEAFF. CDR3 DNA sequence: TGTGCCAGCAGAGGACAGGCCAACACTGAAGCTTTCTTT.

This clonotype was picked up many times. The J gene is TRBJ2-7, the V gene TRBV7-2; 7 bases map to TRBD2. CDR1 is SGHTA and CDR2 is FQGNSA in the germline V gene. Trimming removed 3 bases from V and 1 base from J; junction bases left unmatched: 6. The CDR3 spans 15 residues. The CDR3 nucleotides read TGTGCCAGCAGCTTTTGGGCTAGCGGTTCCTACGAGCAGTACTTC. Translating it yields CASSFWASGSYEQYF. Combining the CDR3 with reference TRBV7-2 and TRBJ2-7 gives the whole variable domain GAGVSQSPSNKVTEKGKDVELRCDPISGHTALYWYRQSLGQGLEFLIYFQGNSAPDKSGLPSDRFSAERTGGSVSTLTIQRTQQEDSAVYLCASSFWASGSYEQYFGPGTRLTVT.

At least ten counts were recorded for this clonotype. CDR3 loop: CATSDLEGPGYNEQFF. For the CDR3, the DNA is TGTGCCACCAGTGATTTGGAGGGTCCAGGATACAATGAGCAGTTCTTC. This chain links TRBV24-1 with TRBJ2-1; D might be TRBD2 (5 bases). The germline V gene encodes CDR1 KGHDR and CDR2 SFDVKD. The CDR3 is made up of 16 amino acids. The V gene lost 0 bases and the J gene lost 4 bases, with 12 bases spanning the gap.

V gene TRBV7-8 combines with J gene TRBJ2-3, with unresolved D. There are 12 residues in the CDR3. CDR1 is SGHVS and CDR2 is FQNEAQ in the germline V gene. V was pared by 5 bases and J by 4 bases, with 7 bases between. CDR3 nucleotides: TGTGCCAGCAGCAGAAGGTCAGATACGCAGTATTTT. It yields the protein CASSRRSDTQYF.

This clonotype showed up many times. The V gene is TRBV4-3, the J gene TRBJ2-3; D may correspond to TRBD1 or TRBD2 (5 bases each). V lost 0 bases and J 0 bases, leaving 16 bases between the germline ends. CDR1 LGHNA and CDR2 YSLEER come from the germline V gene. This CDR3 is 18 amino acids long. CDR3 sequence: CASSQEEFTGTSTDTQYF. The CDR3 region has the DNA TGCGCCAGCAGCCAAGAAGAATTCACTGGGACCAGCACAGATACGCAGTATTTT.

In this sample, this clonotype turned up a few times. The V call is TRBV20-1, the J call TRBJ2-1; 7 bases map to TRBD2. V gave up 6 bases and J gave up 7 bases; unmatched junction bases: 15. The germline CDR1 and CDR2 sequences are DFQATT and SNEGSKA (reference sequence). The length of the CDR3 is 15 residues. CDR3 loop: CSAINERGLGNEQFF. CDR3 nucleotides: TGCAGTGCAATAAACGAGCGGGGCTTGGGGAATGAGCAGTTCTTC.

Of note for this clonotype: A read error is possible here, since a much larger clone lies one base away. This chain connects TRBV4-3 to TRBJ2-1, with D possibly matching TRBD1 (5 bases). The CDR3 contains 14 residues. The germline V gene has CDR1 LGHNA and CDR2 YSLEER. V was clipped by 0 bases and J by 13 bases, with 16 bases between them. DNA of the CDR3: TGCGCCAGCAGCCAAGATGGGGCAGCTCCTGACCAGTTCTTC. Its translation is CASSQDGAAPDQFF.

This clonotype was observed many times. The gene calls are TRBV5-1 and TRBJ2-7; D call uncertain. Germline lookup yields CDR1 SGHRS and CDR2 YFSETQ. V was cut by 2 bases and J by 1 base, with 10 bases left in between. This CDR3 is built from 14 residues. The CDR3 DNA follows: TGCGCCAGCAGCTTCAGGAGCAGGTCCTACGAGCAGTACTTC. It specifies CASSFRSRSYEQYF. Filled out from reference TRBV5-1 and TRBJ2-7, the complete variable domain reads KAGVTQTPRYLIKTRGQQVTLSCSPISGHRSVSWYQQTPGQGLQFLFEYFSETQRNKGNFPGRFSGRQFSNSRSEMNVSTLELGDSALYLCASSFRSRSYEQYFGPGTRLTVT.

The chain joins TRBV24-1 to TRBJ2-6, with 8 bases that match TRBD2. This CDR3 contains 16 residues. Trimming removed 3 bases from V and 3 bases from J; junction bases left unmatched: 3. CDR1 and CDR2 (germline): KGHDR, SFDVKD. CDR3 amino acids: CATSDPAGDGANVLTF. The CDR3, as DNA: TGTGCCACCAGTGATCCAGCGGGGGATGGGGCCAACGTCCTGACTTTC.

This clonotype came up many times. The genes are TRBV4-3 and TRBJ2-3, with a tentative D call TRBD2 (6 bases). V lost 0 bases and J lost 1, with 20 bases in between. Germline loops: CDR1 LGHNA, CDR2 YSLEER. This CDR3 region has 19 residues. This chain's CDR3 is CASSQDRRAWGVGTDTQYF. In DNA form, the CDR3 reads TGCGCCAGCAGCCAAGATCGGAGGGCGTGGGGAGTGGGCACAGATACGCAGTATTTT.

This chain joins TRBV7-9 and TRBJ2-2, with 10 bases aligning to TRBD2. The germline V gene has CDR1 SEHNR and CDR2 FQNEAQ (reference sequence). This CDR3 has 17 amino acids. Trimming cost V 4 bases and J 1 base; bases outside gene matches: 6. In nucleotides, the CDR3 is TGTGCCAGCAGCTCTCTTTTAGCGGGAGGGAACACCGGGGAGCTGTTTTTT. As protein: CASSSLLAGGNTGELFF.

V and J are TRBV6-5 and TRBJ2-5; 7 nucleotides line up with TRBD1. Germline lookup yields CDR1 MNHEY and CDR2 SVGAGI. V lost 0 bases to trimming and J lost 5 bases; unmatched junction nucleotides: 9. The CDR3 has 16 amino acids. The CDR3: CASSYSAGGTSETQYF. The CDR3 DNA reads TGTGCCAGCAGTTACTCCGCAGGGGGAACATCTGAGACCCAGTACTTC.